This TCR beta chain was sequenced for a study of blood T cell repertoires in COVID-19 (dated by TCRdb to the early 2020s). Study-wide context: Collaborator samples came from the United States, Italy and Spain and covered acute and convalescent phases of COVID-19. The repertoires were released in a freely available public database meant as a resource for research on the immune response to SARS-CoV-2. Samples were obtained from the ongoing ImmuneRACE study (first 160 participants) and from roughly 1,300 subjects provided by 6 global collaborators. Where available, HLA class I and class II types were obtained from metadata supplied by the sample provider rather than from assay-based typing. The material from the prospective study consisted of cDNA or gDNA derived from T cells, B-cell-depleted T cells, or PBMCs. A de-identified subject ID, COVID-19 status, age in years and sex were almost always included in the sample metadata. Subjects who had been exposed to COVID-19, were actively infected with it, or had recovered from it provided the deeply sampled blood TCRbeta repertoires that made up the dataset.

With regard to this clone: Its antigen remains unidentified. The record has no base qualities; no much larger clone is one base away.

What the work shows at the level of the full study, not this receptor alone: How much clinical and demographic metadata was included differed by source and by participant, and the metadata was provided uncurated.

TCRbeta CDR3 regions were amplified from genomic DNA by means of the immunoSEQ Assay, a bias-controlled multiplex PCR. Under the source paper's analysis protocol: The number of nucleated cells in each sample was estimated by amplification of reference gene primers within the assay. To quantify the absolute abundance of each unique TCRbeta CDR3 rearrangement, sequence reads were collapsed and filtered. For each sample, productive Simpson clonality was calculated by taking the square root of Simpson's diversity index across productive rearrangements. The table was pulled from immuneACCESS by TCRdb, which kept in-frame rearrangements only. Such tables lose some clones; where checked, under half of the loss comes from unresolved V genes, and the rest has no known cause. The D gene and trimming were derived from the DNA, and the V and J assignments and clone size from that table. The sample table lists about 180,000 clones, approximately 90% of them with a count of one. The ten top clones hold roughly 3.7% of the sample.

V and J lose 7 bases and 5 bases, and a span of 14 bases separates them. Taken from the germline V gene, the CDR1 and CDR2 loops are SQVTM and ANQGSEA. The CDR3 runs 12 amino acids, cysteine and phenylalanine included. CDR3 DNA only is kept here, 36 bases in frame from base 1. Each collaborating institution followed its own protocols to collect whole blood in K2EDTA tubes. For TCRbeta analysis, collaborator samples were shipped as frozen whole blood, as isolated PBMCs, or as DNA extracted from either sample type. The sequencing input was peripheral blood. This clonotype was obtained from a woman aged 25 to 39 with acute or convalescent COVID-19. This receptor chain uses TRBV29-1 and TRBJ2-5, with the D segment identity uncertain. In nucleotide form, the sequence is TGCAGCGCCGTTCCTTCCGAGGAGACCCAGTACTTC. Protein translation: CSAVPSEETQYF.